Listed below are T cell receptor beta chains from one sample, sequenced in a study of a mutant IDH1 vaccine in newly diagnosed glioma. The table came from immunoSEQ multiplex PCR; TCRdb's copy has only in-frame clones and leaves some out. Among more than 30,000 clones, about 92% were seen once, and the ten largest hold around 2.2%. Antigens of these TCRs are unknown. Sequencing used PBMCs, obtained from a glioma patient whose treatment included an IDH1 peptide vaccine. Receptor source: a man in his forties or fifties with glioma. Each CDR3 is given with its conserved first and last residue. A D gene is named only where the DNA matches it firmly. The size of a clone is reported for some rows only, either as once, few or many, or as a class for expanded clones.

j_gene: TRBJ1-2; v_gene: TRBV2; abundance: -; d_gene: TRBD1; CDR3aa: CASRVGQAATYGYTF
j_gene: TRBJ1-2; v_gene: TRBV27; abundance: -; d_gene: -; CDR3aa: CASSFGGSNYGYTF
j_gene: TRBJ2-3; v_gene: TRBV10-3; abundance: -; d_gene: -; CDR3aa: CAISGGLSSTDTQYF
j_gene: TRBJ2-7; v_gene: TRBV5-6; abundance: -; d_gene: -; CDR3aa: CASQGQRKSSYEQYF
j_gene: TRBJ2-7; v_gene: TRBV29-1; abundance: -; d_gene: TRBD2; CDR3aa: CSVRTSVSYEQYF
j_gene: TRBJ2-2; v_gene: TRBV7-3; abundance: -; d_gene: -; CDR3aa: CASTTGANTGELFF
j_gene: TRBJ2-1; v_gene: TRBV7-2; abundance: few; d_gene: TRBD2; CDR3aa: CASSFGLAPHNEQFF
j_gene: TRBJ2-6; v_gene: TRBV29-1; abundance: -; d_gene: TRBD1; CDR3aa: CSVGGSGGSGANVLTF
j_gene: TRBJ2-3; v_gene: TRBV7-2; abundance: few; d_gene: -; CDR3aa: CASSVGGYTDTQYF
j_gene: TRBJ2-2; v_gene: TRBV6-4; abundance: -; d_gene: -; CDR3aa: CASSVLPGQNTGELFF
j_gene: TRBJ1-2; v_gene: TRBV11-2; abundance: once; d_gene: -; CDR3aa: CASSFDPGAAWGGYTF
j_gene: TRBJ2-2; v_gene: TRBV19; abundance: -; d_gene: -; CDR3aa: CASSMRGTGELFF
j_gene: TRBJ2-2; v_gene: TRBV5-3; abundance: -; d_gene: -; CDR3aa: CARSLGLARKAGELFF
j_gene: TRBJ2-1; v_gene: TRBV10-3; abundance: -; d_gene: -; CDR3aa: CAISESTRAPSRNEQFF
j_gene: TRBJ1-5; v_gene: TRBV7-3; abundance: -; d_gene: -; CDR3aa: CASSSGLGRNQPQHF
j_gene: TRBJ2-3; v_gene: TRBV6-5; abundance: -; d_gene: -; CDR3aa: CASRNGLPTDTQYF
j_gene: TRBJ2-7; v_gene: TRBV6-1; abundance: once; d_gene: -; CDR3aa: CASSEAAGSYYEQYF
j_gene: TRBJ2-7; v_gene: TRBV2; abundance: -; d_gene: TRBD1; CDR3aa: CASRDRNRGEQYF
j_gene: TRBJ2-2; v_gene: TRBV11-2; abundance: -; d_gene: -; CDR3aa: CASSLLLQNTGELFF
j_gene: TRBJ1-1; v_gene: TRBV5-8; abundance: -; d_gene: -; CDR3aa: CASSADRGTEAFF
j_gene: TRBJ1-5; v_gene: TRBV30; abundance: -; d_gene: -; CDR3aa: CAWSAPRIGNQPQHF
j_gene: TRBJ2-2; v_gene: TRBV4-1; abundance: -; d_gene: -; CDR3aa: CASSQDGMRGGELFF
j_gene: TRBJ2-2; v_gene: TRBV10-2; abundance: -; d_gene: -; CDR3aa: CASSDYRIGVNGELFF
j_gene: TRBJ1-6; v_gene: TRBV10-3; abundance: -; d_gene: TRBD1; CDR3aa: CAISANPGQGNSPLHF
j_gene: TRBJ1-2; v_gene: TRBV4-2; abundance: -; d_gene: TRBD1; CDR3aa: CASSQGTGTNYGYTF
j_gene: TRBJ2-7; v_gene: TRBV9; abundance: -; d_gene: TRBD1; CDR3aa: CASSERDRSYEQYF
j_gene: TRBJ1-5; v_gene: TRBV2; abundance: -; d_gene: TRBD1; CDR3aa: CASSWDRGPGQPQHF
j_gene: TRBJ1-1; v_gene: TRBV29-1; abundance: -; d_gene: -; CDR3aa: CSVERSGTEAFF
j_gene: TRBJ1-1; v_gene: TRBV19; abundance: -; d_gene: -; CDR3aa: CASSIDLASQGVGTEAFF
j_gene: TRBJ2-5; v_gene: TRBV5-1; abundance: -; d_gene: TRBD2; CDR3aa: CASRLAGYDKETQYF
j_gene: TRBJ1-5; v_gene: TRBV28; abundance: -; d_gene: -; CDR3aa: CASSFALLGWPQHF
j_gene: TRBJ2-2; v_gene: TRBV29-1; abundance: -; d_gene: TRBD2; CDR3aa: CSTGEGLAGGTGELFF
j_gene: TRBJ2-7; v_gene: TRBV11-2; abundance: -; d_gene: -; CDR3aa: CASSLGTGHEQYF
j_gene: TRBJ1-5; v_gene: TRBV7-8; abundance: large; d_gene: -; CDR3aa: CASSLEGFQPQHF
j_gene: TRBJ2-5; v_gene: TRBV28; abundance: -; d_gene: -; CDR3aa: CASSFGVQETQYF
j_gene: TRBJ2-7; v_gene: TRBV9; abundance: -; d_gene: -; CDR3aa: CASSVSGLGEQYF
j_gene: TRBJ1-6; v_gene: TRBV28; abundance: once; d_gene: -; CDR3aa: CASSLYIGGLNSPLHF